The next 21 T cell receptor beta chains were all read from a single sample in a study of blood T cell repertoires in COVID-19. The table came from immunoSEQ multiplex PCR; TCRdb's copy has only in-frame clones and leaves some out. The table includes roughly 500,000 clones, approximately 85% detected once. Material: peripheral blood. These receptors came from a human donor in a cohort sampled during active COVID-19.

V and J are TRBV19 and TRBJ1-1; 8 bases are a match to TRBD1. Trimming at V came to 5 bases and at J to 0 bases, leaving 5 bases not matched to a gene. Per germline, CDR1 LNHDA and CDR2 SQIVND (reference sequence). The CDR3 is 15 amino acids. The CDR3 DNA follows: TGTGCCAGTAGTGTGGGACAGGATGTGAACACTGAAGCTTTCTTT. Protein product: CASSVGQDVNTEAFF.

The count of this clone is one. The chain uses TRBV5-1 and TRBJ2-7; D is unresolved. The germline V gene encodes CDR1 SGHRS and CDR2 YFSETQ. The CDR3 is 14 amino acids. V lost 1 base and J 2 bases, leaving 10 bases between the germline ends. This CDR3 is CASSLPGAAYEQYF. The CDR3 DNA is TGCGCCAGCAGCTTGCCCGGCGCGGCCTACGAGCAGTACTTC.

The chain has TRBV29-1 and TRBJ2-1, with 7 bases matching TRBD2. CDR3 length equals 14 residues. The junction had 6 bases not matched to a gene; V was cut back by 5 bases and J by 2 bases. Germline V CDR1 and CDR2: SQVTM, ANQGSEA. The CDR3, as DNA: TGCAGCGTTAGGTGGGAGGGCCCCTACAATGAGCAGTTCTTC. This encodes CSVRWEGPYNEQFF.

The V call is TRBV19, the J call TRBJ1-4, with D possibly being TRBD1 (5 bases). Germline assignment: CDR1 LNHDA and CDR2 SQIVND (reference sequence). Between the trimmed V and J ends, which lost 3 bases and 1 base, there was a span of 12 bases. There are 16 residues in the CDR3. The CDR3 DNA reads TGTGCCAGTAGTATTGACAGCGATGTAACTAATGAAAAACTGTTTTTT. It translates to CASSIDSDVTNEKLFF.

V usage is TRBV27 and J usage is TRBJ1-5; D is undetermined. The germline V gene encodes CDR1 MNHEY and CDR2 SMNVEV (reference sequence). The CDR3 has 13 amino acids. Trimming took off 2 bases at V and 5 bases at J, with 7 bases between the two ends. Here the CDR3 DNA reads TGTGCCAGCAGTTTAGTCCGGGATCAGCCCCAGCATTTT. Amino acid sequence: CASSLVRDQPQHF.

The chain has TRBV6-5 and TRBJ2-1; 7 bases are shared with TRBD2. This CDR3 has 16 amino acids. Germline CDR1 is MNHEY and CDR2 is SVGAGI. With 0 bases clipped from V and 8 bases from J, the junction kept 10 bases outside the gene matches. The CDR3 loop reads CASSYSPAGIWDEQFF. CDR3 bases: TGTGCCAGCAGTTACTCGCCAGCGGGAATATGGGATGAGCAGTTCTTC.

The rearrangement joins TRBV28 to TRBJ1-4; D is possibly TRBD1 (5 bases). The CDR3 totals 14 residues. Germline CDR1 MDHEN, CDR2 SYDVKM. Trimming removed 5 bases from V and 3 bases from J, with 10 bases in between. The CDR3 loop is CASSRPGANEKLFF. In nucleotides, the CDR3 is TGTGCCAGCAGTAGACCGGGGGCTAATGAAAAACTGTTTTTT.

The J gene is TRBJ2-1, the V gene TRBV11-3; D call uncertain. V was clipped by 2 bases and J by 5 bases, with 7 bases between them. The germline V gene encodes CDR1 SGHNT and CDR2 YENEEA. The CDR3 is 13 amino acids. In DNA, the CDR3 is TGTGCCAGCAGCTTAAACTTGGACAATGAGCAGTTCTTC. Encoded protein: CASSLNLDNEQFF.

This chain uses TRBV9 with TRBJ2-7; TRBD2 matches 14 bases. V shed 0 bases, J shed 5 bases, and the junction held 4 bases outside the gene matches. The germline V gene has CDR1 SGDLS and CDR2 YYNGEE. This CDR3 is 16 amino acids long. CDR3 loop: CASSVAGLAGVHEQYF. The CDR3 DNA is TGTGCCAGCAGCGTAGCGGGACTAGCGGGAGTACACGAGCAGTACTTC.

This chain connects TRBV7-2 to TRBJ1-4, with no clear D. CDR1 and CDR2 (germline): SGHTA, FQGNSA. V lost 5 bases, J lost 8 bases, and 15 bases lay in between. The CDR3 has 14 amino acids. CDR3 protein: CASSRLGLGEKLFF. The CDR3 DNA follows: TGTGCCAGCAGCCGCCTTGGTTTGGGCGAAAAACTGTTTTTT.

The chain carries TRBV7-6 and TRBJ2-7; possibly TRBD2 for D (5 bases). CDR1 SGHVS and CDR2 FNYEAQ come from the germline V gene. The CDR3 runs to 12 residues. Trimming shortened V by 4 bases and J by 5 bases, and 9 bases separated the two germline ends. The CDR3 DNA is TGTGCCAGCAGCTACAACGGGAACGAGCAGTACTTC. Its protein product is CASSYNGNEQYF.

This clone was seen a single time. The CDR3 region has the DNA TGTGCCATCAGTGATCGAGCCGACTCCTACGAGCAGTACTTC. It is translated as CAISDRADSYEQYF. The chain combines TRBV10-3 with TRBJ2-7; D ambiguous. CDR1 and CDR2 from the germline V gene are ENHRY and SYGVKD. V was shortened by 3 bases and J by 0 bases, with 9 bases between the two germline ends. The CDR3 length is 14 residues.

This clone was seen only a few times. This chain joins TRBV18 and TRBJ2-1; TRBD2 agrees at 10 bases. V shed 5 bases and J 8 bases; nucleotides not matched to a gene: 12. This CDR3 contains 16 residues. From germline, CDR1 is KGHSH and CDR2 LQKENI. The CDR3 is CASSATPAGGIDEQFF. CDR3 in DNA: TGTGCCAGCTCAGCAACCCCAGCGGGAGGGATTGATGAGCAGTTCTTC.

As regards this clone: Distinct nucleotide sequences in the sample also encode this CDR3. The chain is built from TRBV27 and TRBJ1-5; weak D call: TRBD1 (5 bases). Germline loops: CDR1 MNHEY, CDR2 SMNVEV (reference sequence). Trimming removed 6 bases from V and 4 bases from J, with 10 bases in between. The CDR3 sequence is 13 residues long. CDR3 in DNA: TGTGCCAGCAGGCAGGGTCGAAATCAGCCCCAGCATTTT. Its translation: CASRQGRNQPQHF.

The V and J genes are TRBV15 and TRBJ2-2; 7 bases agree with TRBD2. J gave up 1 base and V 2 bases, and 1 base lay outside the gene matches. Germline values: CDR1 LNHNV, CDR2 YYDKDF (reference sequence). There are 15 residues in the CDR3. The CDR3 nucleotides read TGTGCCACCAGCAGACAGCGGGGGAACACCGGGGAGCTGTTTTTT. Translated: CATSRQRGNTGELFF.

This chain links TRBV7-9 with TRBJ2-1; the match to TRBD2 covers 8 bases. The V segment lost 3 bases and the J segment 4 bases; nucleotides outside the gene matches: 8. The length of the CDR3 is 16 residues. Per germline, CDR1 SEHNR and CDR2 FQNEAQ (reference sequence). CDR3 nucleotide sequence: TGTGCCAGCAGCTTCCGTGTAACTAGCGGATACAATGAGCAGTTCTTC. It translates to CASSFRVTSGYNEQFF.

In the case of this clone: Given a much more abundant clone one base away, this may be a read error. The rearrangement uses TRBV7-8 and TRBJ1-1; TRBD1 might be the D (5 bases). There are 13 residues in the CDR3. The V end lost 5 bases, the J end lost 1 base, and 8 bases lay between the germline ends. Germline CDR1 is SGHVS and CDR2 is FQNEAQ. The CDR3 is CASSRDRNTEAFF. The CDR3 coding sequence is TGTGCCAGCAGCCGCGACAGGAACACTGAAGCTTTCTTT.

This sequence joins TRBV3-1 (or the pseudogene TRBV3-2) and TRBJ2-1; no firm D call. Trimming took off 0 bases at V and 9 bases at J, with 9 bases between the two ends. There are 13 residues in the CDR3. Germline CDR1 and CDR2: LGHDT and YNNKEL (reference sequence). This chain's CDR3 is CASSQDLPGEQFF. As DNA, the CDR3 is TGTGCCAGCAGCCAAGATCTGCCCGGTGAGCAGTTCTTC.

This chain uses TRBV7-9 with TRBJ2-3; D not resolved. V lost 8 bases to trimming and J lost 3 bases, with 6 bases between them. Looked up from germline, CDR1 is SEHNR and CDR2 is FQNEAQ (reference sequence). This CDR3 spans 11 amino acids. The CDR3 nucleotides read TGTGCCAGCGAAGCGACAGATACGCAGTATTTT. Amino acids: CASEATDTQYF.

V usage is TRBV29-1 and J usage is TRBJ1-1, with 12 bases identical to TRBD1. V lost 3 bases, J lost 1 base, and 3 bases stayed unmatched. The germline gives CDR1 SQVTM, CDR2 ANQGSEA. The CDR3 is made up of 15 amino acids. CDR3 sequence reads: CSVDGTGGANTEAFF. The CDR3 region has the DNA TGCAGCGTTGATGGGACAGGGGGCGCGAACACTGAAGCTTTCTTT.

This clone was observed once. V is TRBV4-3 and J is TRBJ2-1; 14 bases align to TRBD2. Germline CDR1 LGHNA, CDR2 YSLEER. This CDR3 contains 17 residues. V was pared by 0 bases and J by 6 bases, with 4 bases of the junction left unmatched. The CDR3 spells CASSQDPGTSGSNEQFF. In DNA form, the CDR3 reads TGCGCCAGCAGCCAAGACCCAGGGACTAGCGGGAGCAATGAGCAGTTCTTC.